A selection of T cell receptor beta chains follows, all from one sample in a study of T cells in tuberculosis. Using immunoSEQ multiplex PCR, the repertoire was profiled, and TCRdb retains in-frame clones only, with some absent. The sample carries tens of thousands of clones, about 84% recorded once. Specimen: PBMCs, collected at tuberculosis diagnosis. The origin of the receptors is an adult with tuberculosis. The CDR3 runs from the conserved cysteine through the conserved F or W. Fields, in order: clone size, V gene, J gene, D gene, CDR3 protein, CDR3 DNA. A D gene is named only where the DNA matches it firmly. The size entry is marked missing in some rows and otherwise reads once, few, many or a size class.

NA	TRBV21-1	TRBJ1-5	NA	CASSKRDRGRDQPQHF	TGTGCCAGCAGCAAAAGGGACAGGGGGCGAGATCAGCCCCAGCATTTT
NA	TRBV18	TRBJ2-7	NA	CASSRSGNEQYF	TGTGCCAGCTCACGATCAGGGAATGAGCAGTACTTC
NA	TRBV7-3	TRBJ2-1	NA	CASSSQGYEQFF	TGTGCCAGCAGCTCCCAGGGATATGAGCAGTTCTTC
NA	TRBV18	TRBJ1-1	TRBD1	CASSPETGGWAEAFF	TGTGCCAGCTCACCGGAGACAGGGGGGTGGGCTGAAGCTTTCTTT
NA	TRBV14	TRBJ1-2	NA	CASSQGQVYGYTF	TGTGCCAGCAGCCAAGGCCAGGTTTATGGCTACACCTTC
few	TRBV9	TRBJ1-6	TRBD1	CASSVGDRSNSPLHF	TGTGCCAGCAGCGTAGGGGACAGGTCCAATTCACCCCTCCACTTT
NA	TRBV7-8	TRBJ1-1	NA	CASSFYQGQTEAFF	TGTGCCAGCAGCTTTTATCAGGGTCAAACTGAAGCTTTCTTT
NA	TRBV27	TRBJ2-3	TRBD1	CASSLRYGTGVEDTQYF	TGTGCCAGCAGCTTAAGGTATGGGACAGGGGTCGAAGATACGCAGTATTTT
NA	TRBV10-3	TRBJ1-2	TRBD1	CAISDSGQEDGYTF	TGTGCCATCAGTGACTCGGGACAGGAGGATGGCTACACCTTC
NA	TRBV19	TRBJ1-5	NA	CASSIGTYGVQPQHF	TGTGCCAGTAGTATCGGGACATATGGGGTCCAGCCCCAGCATTTT
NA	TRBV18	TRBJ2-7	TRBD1	CASSPLDRVSSYEQYF	TGTGCCAGCTCACCGTTGGACAGGGTCAGCTCCTACGAGCAGTACTTC
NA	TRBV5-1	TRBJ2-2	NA	CASSPSWNTGELFF	TGCGCCAGCAGCCCCTCGTGGAACACCGGGGAGCTGTTTTTT
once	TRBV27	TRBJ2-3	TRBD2	CASGLAGGNTQYF	TGTGCCAGCGGACTAGCGGGAGGGAATACGCAGTATTTT
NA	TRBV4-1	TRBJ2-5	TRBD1	CASSLGGLETQYF	TGCGCCAGCAGCCTAGGGGGCTTGGAGACCCAGTACTTC
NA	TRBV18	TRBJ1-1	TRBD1	CASSPLATQGPGTEAFF	TGTGCCAGCTCACCACTCGCCACACAGGGGCCGGGCACTGAAGCTTTCTTT
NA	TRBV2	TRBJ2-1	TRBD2	CASRQGLAGGNEQFF	TGTGCCAGCCGACAGGGACTAGCGGGAGGCAATGAGCAGTTCTTC
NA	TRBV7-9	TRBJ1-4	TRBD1	CASSLGQGNEKLFF	TGTGCCAGCAGCTTAGGACAGGGGAATGAAAAACTGTTTTTT
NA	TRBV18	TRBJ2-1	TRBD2	CASSPPLAGGQNEQFF	TGTGCCAGCTCACCACCTCTAGCGGGGGGGCAAAATGAGCAGTTCTTC
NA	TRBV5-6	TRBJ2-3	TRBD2	CASSALLAGGPRDTQYF	TGTGCCAGCAGCGCCCTACTAGCGGGAGGGCCTAGAGATACGCAGTATTTT
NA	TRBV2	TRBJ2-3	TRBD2	CASSGGTGGTDTQYF	TGTGCCAGCAGTGGGGGGACGGGGGGTACAGATACGCAGTATTTT
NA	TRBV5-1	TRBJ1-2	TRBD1	CASSRLDRGYGYTF	TGCGCCAGCAGCCGTTTGGACAGGGGATATGGCTACACCTTC
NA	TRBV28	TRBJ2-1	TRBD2	CASSLLGLAGYNEQFF	TGTGCCAGCAGTTTATTAGGGCTAGCGGGGTACAATGAGCAGTTCTTC
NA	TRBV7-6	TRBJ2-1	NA	CASTFPRSTGYGNEQFF	TGTGCCAGCACTTTCCCCCGGTCGACAGGTTACGGCAATGAGCAGTTCTTC
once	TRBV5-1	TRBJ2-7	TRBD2	CASSLGGGLAGRTYEQYF	TGCGCCAGCAGCTTGGGGGGCGGACTAGCGGGGAGGACCTACGAGCAGTACTTC